This T cell receptor (beta chain) was sequenced in a study of T cell repertoires in cytomegalovirus infection. The wider study: Used in the study were CMV epitopes, some recently identified and HLA-C-restricted, others well-studied and HLA-B-restricted. Based on public TCR beta signatures, there were indications of CMV infection and of a matching HLA type.

TCRdb reprocessed the reads with MiXCR, giving one entry per CDR3 protein. The sample includes hundreds of thousands of distinct CDR3 sequences, approximately 32% of them seen just once. Notes on this clonotype: Its target is not known.

Whole-study results and caveats: Dominant in the ex vivo response were TCR beta clonotypes restricted by HLA-C and specific for CMV.

The germline V and J ends were trimmed by 5 bases and 4 bases, with 14 bases remaining between them. In germline, CDR1 is SNHLY, CDR2 FYNNEI. The CDR3 length is 14 residues. The V and J genes are TRBV2 and TRBJ1-2; D gene uncertain. This specimen consisted of cultured CD8+ T cells from PBMCs, obtained from culture after CMV antigen stimulation. This receptor was identified in a human donor in good health (CMV status not recorded). Some clones in this sample may be carry-over from other donors' samples. The CDR3 DNA reads as TGTGCCAGCAGTCTCGTGGGCGGATTCTATGGCTACACCTTC. Protein sequence: CASSLVGGFYGYTF.